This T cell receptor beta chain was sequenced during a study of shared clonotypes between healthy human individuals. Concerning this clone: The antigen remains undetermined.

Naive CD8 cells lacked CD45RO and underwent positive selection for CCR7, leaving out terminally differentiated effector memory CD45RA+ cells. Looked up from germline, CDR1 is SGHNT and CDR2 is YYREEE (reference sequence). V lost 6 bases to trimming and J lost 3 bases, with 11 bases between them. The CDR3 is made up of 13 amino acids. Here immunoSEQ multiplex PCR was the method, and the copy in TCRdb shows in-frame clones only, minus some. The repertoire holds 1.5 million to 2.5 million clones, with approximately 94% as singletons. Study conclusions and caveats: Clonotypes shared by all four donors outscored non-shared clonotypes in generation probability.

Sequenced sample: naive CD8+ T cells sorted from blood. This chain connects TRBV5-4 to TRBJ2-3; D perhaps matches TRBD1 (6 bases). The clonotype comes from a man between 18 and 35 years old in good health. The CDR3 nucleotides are TGTGCCAGCACCGAGGGGGAAACAGATACGCAGTATTTT. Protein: CASTEGETDTQYF.